Detailed here is one TCR beta chain. This CDR3 comprises 17 residues. CDR1 and CDR2 from the germline V gene are SGHRS and YFSETQ. Trimming took 0 bases from V and 0 from J, leaving 15 bases between them. The data stem from a study of blood T cell repertoires in COVID-19. Libraries were prepared by immunoSEQ multiplex PCR; TCRdb keeps only in-frame clonotypes and omits some of them. The sample shows hundreds of thousands of clones, around 88% of them seen only once. What was sequenced was PBMCs or T cells enriched from blood (not recorded which). This sequence joins TRBV5-1 and TRBJ1-1; the D gene is possibly TRBD1 (5 bases). The clonotype originates from a woman aged 40 to 50 who had recovered from COVID-19. In DNA form, the CDR3 reads TGCGCCAGCAGCTTGGCCGGGGGAATTGGGGTGAACACTGAAGCTTTCTTT. Translation gives CASSLAGGIGVNTEAFF.